The rows below give T cell receptor beta chains drawn from one sample of a study of blood T cells in healthy people across ages. TCRdb re-called the 5' RACE reads through MiXCR, storing one row per CDR3 protein. The data hold approximately 1.5 million distinct CDR3 sequences, with about 35% observed a single time. Sequencing was done on a sample of blood. All receptors derive from a woman aged 25 to 45 in good health. Each CDR3 is given with its conserved first and last residue. The D gene is left open where the match is weak. For some rows the clone size is stated as once, few or many, or as a class when expanded; others skip it.

d_call clone_size j_call v_call cdr3_aa cdr3_nt
TRBD1 - TRBJ1-1 TRBV3-1 CASSHKSGGNTEAFF TGTGCCAGCAGCCACAAGTCAGGGGGGAACACTGAAGCTTTCTTT
TRBD1 - TRBJ2-7 TRBV27 CASSLQGGYYEQYF TGTGCCAGCAGTCTTCAAGGGGGCTACTACGAGCAGTACTTC
TRBD2 - TRBJ2-3 TRBV3-1 CASSKGAGGPTDTQYF TGTGCCAGCAGTAAAGGGGCGGGGGGCCCCACAGATACGCAGTATTTT
- - TRBJ2-7 TRBV21-1 CASSKCWTSDSYEQYF TGTGCCAGCAGCAAATGTTGGACTAGCGACTCCTACGAGCAGTACTTC
- - TRBJ2-5 TRBV6-6 CASSSLEGGTRYF TGTGCCAGCAGCTCGCTTGAAGGAGGGACCCGGTACTTC
- once TRBJ2-4 TRBV28 CTSSLGRNLAKNIQYF TGTACCAGCAGTTTAGGCCGGAACTTAGCCAAAAACATTCAGTACTTC
TRBD1 many TRBJ2-1 TRBV29-1 CSGQGSYNEQFF TGCAGCGGACAGGGCTCCTACAATGAGCAGTTCTTC
TRBD2 - TRBJ2-7 TRBV2 CASRARGGSHEQYF TGTGCCAGCAGGGCTCGGGGAGGGTCCCACGAGCAGTACTTC
- - TRBJ2-7 TRBV11-2 CASSTSRGREYEQYF TGTGCCAGCAGCACCTCCCGAGGCAGGGAGTACGAGCAGTACTTC
- - TRBJ2-5 TRBV10-3 CAISESQGRETQYF TGTGCCATCAGTGAGTCCCAGGGGAGAGAGACCCAGTACTTC
TRBD2 - TRBJ2-3 TRBV7-9 CASRPPGLARLRSSTDTQYF TGTGCCAGCAGACCCCCGGGACTAGCGAGACTACGTTCTAGCACAGATACGCAGTATTTT
- few TRBJ1-2 TRBV7-2 CASSLVRRGHGYTF TGTGCCAGCAGCTTAGTGAGACGGGGGCATGGCTACACCTTC
- - TRBJ2-1 TRBV7-9 CASSWEGSSCNEQFF TGTGCCAGCAGCTGGGAAGGGAGCTCCTGCAATGAGCAGTTCTTC
TRBD1 few TRBJ2-1 TRBV4-1 CASSQDRTGYNEQFF TGCGCCAGCAGCCAAGACCGGACAGGGTACAATGAGCAGTTCTTC
TRBD1 few TRBJ2-5 TRBV20-1 CSASGLARTGQETQYF TGCAGTGCTAGTGGTTTGGCGAGGACAGGACAAGAGACCCAGTACTTC
- - TRBJ2-7 TRBV25-1 CASSESLSYEQYF TGTGCCAGCAGTGAATCGCTCTCCTACGAGCAGTACTTC
- - TRBJ1-6 TRBV6-2/TRBV6-3 CASSSWGGNSPLHF TGTGCCAGCAGTTCTTGGGGGGGTAATTCACCCCTCCACTTT
- - TRBJ2-1 TRBV5-1 CASSLEVSRYNEQFF TGCGCCAGCAGCTTGGAAGTTAGCAGATACAATGAGCAGTTCTTC
- - TRBJ2-5 TRBV6-1 CASSRRVVDEKETQYF TGTGCCAGCAGCCGCCGGGTGGTGGACGAGAAGGAGACCCAGTACTTC
- few TRBJ2-2 TRBV5-1 CASTPYWGTGELFF TGCGCCAGCACCCCTTACTGGGGCACCGGGGAGCTGTTTTTT
- few TRBJ2-3 TRBV20-1 CSASPDRGLTDTQYF TGCAGTGCTTCACCGGACAGAGGCCTCACAGATACGCAGTATTTT
TRBD2 few TRBJ2-5 TRBV7-8 CASSLALIGGRLQETQYF TGTGCCAGCAGCTTAGCGCTTATCGGGGGGAGACTGCAAGAGACCCAGTACTTC
- - TRBJ2-3 TRBV7-3 CASSLLRGSRSTQYF TGTGCCAGCAGCTTACTGCGCGGGTCCCGTTCTACGCAGTATTTT
- once TRBJ1-1 TRBV20-1 CSAVPLSHVSFAAFF TGCAGTGCGGTCCCATTGAGTCATGTCTCTTTTGCAGCTTTCTTT
- few TRBJ2-4 TRBV3-1 CASSQDSHAGIQYF TGTGCCAGCAGCCAAGATAGCCATGCGGGCATTCAGTACTTC
- once TRBJ2-5 TRBV15 CAASRDRAQTQYF TGTGCCGCCAGCAGAGATAGGGCTCAGACCCAGTACTTC
TRBD1 - TRBJ2-1 TRBV2 CAGIGDRPDEQFF TGTGCCGGCATAGGGGACAGGCCGGATGAGCAGTTCTTC
- - TRBJ1-2 TRBV20-1 CSALTGNGGYTF TGCAGTGCGTTGACGGGAAACGGTGGCTACACCTTC
- - TRBJ1-2 TRBV5-1 CASSLGRGADGYTF TGCGCCAGCAGCTTGGGTCGCGGGGCCGATGGCTACACCTTC
- - TRBJ1-2 TRBV7-8 CASSWGGSSDIGYTF TGTGCCAGCAGCTGGGGGGGGTCCAGTGACATCGGCTACACCTTC
- few TRBJ1-1 TRBV7-9 CASSPPGRASTEAFF TGTGCCAGCAGCCCACCGGGGCGGGCGAGCACTGAAGCTTTCTTT
- - TRBJ1-2 TRBV9 CASSVAPTPNYGYTF TGTGCCAGCAGCGTAGCGCCGACGCCTAACTATGGCTACACCTTC
- few TRBJ2-7 TRBV4-1 CASSQIVSRDAEQYF TGCGCCAGCAGCCAAATCGTCAGCAGGGATGCCGAGCAGTACTTC
TRBD1 - TRBJ2-7 TRBV27 CASSAGQGWDYEQYF TGTGCCAGCAGTGCAGGACAGGGTTGGGATTACGAGCAGTACTTC
TRBD2 many TRBJ2-1 TRBV5-5 CASSWTSGRINEQFF TGTGCCAGCAGTTGGACTAGCGGGAGGATCAATGAGCAGTTCTTC
- - TRBJ1-2 TRBV7-8 CASSSQFRSDYGYTF TGTGCCAGCAGCTCACAGTTCCGTTCGGACTATGGCTACACCTTC
- many TRBJ1-2 TRBV30 CAWGNSYGYTF TGTGCCTGGGGTAATAGCTATGGCTACACCTTC
- few TRBJ2-5 TRBV6-6 CASSRLQGSKETQYF TGTGCCAGCAGTCGCCTCCAGGGAAGTAAAGAGACCCAGTACTTC
- few TRBJ1-6 TRBV20-1 CSASSGTDHNSPLHF TGCAGTGCTTCATCAGGGACGGACCATAATTCACCCCTCCACTTT
- few TRBJ1-5 TRBV12-3/TRBV12-4 CASSPEMGNQPQHF TGTGCCAGCAGTCCCGAGATGGGCAATCAGCCCCAGCATTTT
- few TRBJ2-5 TRBV7-9 CASSIGPGPRETQYF TGTGCCAGCAGTATCGGGCCGGGGCCTAGGGAGACCCAGTACTTC
- - TRBJ1-4 TRBV12-3/TRBV12-4 CASRPDRTTNEKLFF TGTGCCAGCAGACCTGACAGAACAACTAATGAAAAACTGTTTTTT
TRBD2 few TRBJ2-3 TRBV2 CASKSSGSTDTQYF TGTGCCAGCAAATCTAGCGGCAGCACAGATACGCAGTATTTT
- - TRBJ2-3 TRBV24-1 CATSDPGRYTDTQYF TGTGCCACCAGTGACCCAGGGAGATACACAGATACGCAGTATTTT
- - TRBJ2-7 TRBV7-9 CASSLASLANYEQYF TGTGCCAGCAGCCTTGCTAGTTTAGCGAACTACGAGCAGTACTTC
TRBD2 few TRBJ2-1 TRBV2 CASRPELATYSYNEQFF TGTGCCAGCCGACCCGAACTAGCGACTTACTCCTACAATGAGCAGTTCTTC
TRBD1 - TRBJ2-7 TRBV5-1 CASSYGQGWEQYF TGCGCCAGCAGCTACGGACAGGGTTGGGAGCAGTACTTC
TRBD1 few TRBJ2-7 TRBV9 CASSVVGAPGTGIDEQYF TGTGCCAGCAGCGTAGTAGGGGCCCCCGGGACAGGGATAGACGAGCAGTACTTC
- - TRBJ1-5 TRBV10-1 CASRGEGAHNQPQHF TGCGCCAGCAGGGGGGAAGGGGCCCACAATCAGCCCCAGCATTTT
- - TRBJ1-5 TRBV5-1 CASSFPPPGISNQPQHF TGCGCCAGCAGCTTCCCCCCACCCGGAATTAGCAATCAGCCCCAGCATTTT
- - TRBJ2-7 TRBV20-1 CSTSFPNEGLHEQYF TGCAGTACTAGTTTCCCGAACGAGGGTCTACACGAGCAGTACTTC